Reported below is one T cell receptor (beta chain). The specificity of this receptor is unknown. No base qualities exist here, and no much larger clone lies one base off it. The entry originates in a study of blood T cell repertoires in COVID-19 (TCRdb year 2020). Study-wide context: Collaborator samples came from the United States, Italy and Spain and covered acute and convalescent phases of COVID-19. The material from the prospective study consisted of cDNA or gDNA derived from T cells, B-cell-depleted T cells, or PBMCs. Subjects who had been exposed to COVID-19, were actively infected with it, or had recovered from it provided the deeply sampled blood TCRbeta repertoires that made up the dataset. The repertoires were released in a freely available public database intended as a resource for research on the immune response to SARS-CoV-2. Samples were obtained from the ongoing ImmuneRACE study (first 160 participants) and from 1,254 subjects provided by 6 global collaborators. A de-identified subject ID, COVID-19 status, age in years and sex were almost always included in the sample metadata. Where HLA class I and class II types were available, the types were taken from metadata supplied by the sample provider, not from assay-based typing.

TCRbeta CDR3 regions were amplified from genomic DNA by means of the immunoSEQ Assay, a bias-controlled multiplex PCR. The published analysis was carried out like this. The number of nucleated cells in each sample was estimated from the amplification of reference gene primers within the assay. To quantify the absolute abundance of each unique TCRbeta CDR3 rearrangement, sequence reads were collapsed and filtered. For each sample, productive Simpson clonality was calculated as the square root of Simpson's diversity index over productive rearrangements. Entries here come from immuneACCESS through TCRdb and include only in-frame sequences with V and J called. Some clones fail to appear in such tables; in the studies checked, an unresolved V gene covers under half of the shortfall, and the cause of the remainder is unknown. For V, J and clone size, that table is used; D and trimming come from the DNA. The sample table lists over 250,000 clones, roughly 88% of them with a count of one. Roughly 10% of the sample is in the top ten clones.

One collaborating source in Seattle enrolled patients while the patients were actively infected and followed the patients over time throughout the course of disease. The collaborating institutions used their own protocols to collect whole blood in K2EDTA tubes. For TCRbeta analysis, collaborator samples were shipped as frozen whole blood, as isolated PBMCs, or as DNA extracted from either sample type. On the study overall, not on this receptor specifically: Clinical and demographic metadata were provided uncurated, with the amount varying by source and participant.

Specimen: peripheral blood. This TCR was recovered from a woman in her 70s with COVID-19, enrolled during active disease.

The CDR3 has the sequence CATYPGGFSYEQYF. The DNA sequence follows: TGTGCCACCTACCCCGGGGGATTCTCCTACGAGCAGTACTTC. The chain links TRBV28 with TRBJ2-7; possibly the D gene is TRBD2, per 6 matching bases. Looking up the germline V gene yields CDR1 MDHEN and CDR2 SYDVKM. The germline ends are 16 bases apart after V is trimmed by 10 bases and J by 0 bases. From the cysteine up to the phenylalanine, the CDR3 has a length of 14 residues. The kept DNA is CDR3 alone, 42 bases in frame from the first base.